This TCR beta chain was observed in a study of glioma-infiltrating T cells after dendritic cell vaccination. The wider study: The vaccine used monocyte-derived dendritic cells pulsed overnight with autologous tumor lysate.

The assay was immunoSEQ multiplex PCR, and TCRdb's table has in-frame clones only and misses some. The sample comprises roughly 100,000 clones, around 86% of which are singletons, and 6% to 8.5% rests with the top ten. The sample's time point: after dendritic cell vaccination, including at tumor progression/relapse. PBMC sampling occurred before vaccination, two weeks after the third dose, and at progression. The germline V gene has CDR1 MNHEY and CDR2 SVGAGI. CDR3 length equals 14 residues. V lost 6 bases and J lost 5; bases outside the gene matches: 6. The chain is built from TRBV6-5 and TRBJ2-3; TRBD1 agrees at 9 bases. Sequencing was performed on blood, taken after dendritic cell vaccination. This clonotype was sampled from a human donor with glioblastoma. CDR3 in amino acids: CASSRDRVLDTQYF. DNA of the CDR3: TGTGCCAGCAGCCGGGACAGGGTTTTAGATACGCAGTATTTT.